The T cell receptor beta chain described here comes from a study of beta chain features in type 1 diabetes. Study-level information: All of the samples together had approximately 99 million sorted cells examined. Study-level results: Among type 1 diabetes patients, VDJ junctions had fewer insertions and more deletions.

CDR3 length: 12 residues. Germline values: CDR1 SGHAT, CDR2 FQDESV (reference sequence). The V and J ends lost 5 bases and 13 bases respectively, with 18 bases between them. This clone was found a few times. Its antigen is still unknown. Since all of the isolated RNA was reverse transcribed, expressed TCRB transcripts were what got sequenced. Here immunoSEQ multiplex PCR was the method, and the copy in TCRdb shows in-frame clones only, minus some. Of 810,000 or so clones listed, roughly 15% are singletons. The J gene is TRBJ2-7, the V gene TRBV11-1, with D tentatively TRBD1 (5 bases). The sample comprised naive CD4+ T cells from blood. The TCR sequence derives from a young woman in good health. CDR3 amino acids: CASSPRIGEVYF. Written as DNA, the CDR3 is TGTGCCAGCAGCCCCCGGATAGGGGAAGTATACTTC.